This TCR beta chain emerged from a study of a mutant IDH1 vaccine in newly diagnosed glioma (TCRdb year 2021). Notes on the research overall: Patients were given eight vaccinations, in weeks 1, 3, 5, 7, 11, 15, 19 and 23, which matched visits V03 through V10. Vaccination started 4-6 weeks after radiotherapy alone, or was given together with temozolomide cycles in the groups whose treatment included chemotherapy. Before enrollment, patients had received standard therapy of radiotherapy alone, temozolomide alone, or radiochemotherapy with temozolomide; most received the combination. For exploratory analyses, 25 treated patients had longitudinal TCRB deep sequencing done wherever samples were available. Peripheral blood was collected at six visits: V03 (baseline), V05, V07, V10, V12 and V13. The approximately 33 treated patients were 62.5% male and approximately 40% female, with a mean age of about 43 years.

General findings and caveats noted by the study authors: The authors stated that sample limitations prevented analyses of patient blood samples from being reproduced. Pseudoprogression seemed to be unrelated to changes in the top peripheral T cell clonotypes found by TCRB sequencing. Across multiple MHC alleles, vaccine-induced immune responses were seen in 90% to 95% of patients. PBMC samples for TCRB deep sequencing were selected based on availability.

This specimen's time point label, per the study, means: week 23, last vaccination. Each vaccine dose was 300 ug of a 20-mer mutant IDH1 peptide in Montanide, given subcutaneously with topical imiquimod. Newly diagnosed WHO grade 3 or 4 IDH1-mutant astrocytomas showing loss of nuclear ATRX were present in the donors. The samples were drawn from NOA16, a multicentre, single-arm, open-label phase I trial in Germany that tested a mutant IDH1 peptide vaccine in humans for the first time. Genomic DNA for TCRB sequencing was isolated from EDTA blood with the DNeasy Blood and Tissue Kit. The germline V gene sets CDR1 to ENHRY and CDR2 to SYGVKD. Inclusive of the bounding cysteine and phenylalanine, the CDR3 is 14 residues long. Only CDR3 DNA remains: 42 bases, in frame from the first base. The junction shows trimming of 6 bases on V and 3 bases on J, and the gene matches do not reach 6 bases of it. About this clone itself: Its antigen specificity is not known. Base qualities were left out, and no much larger clone turns up one base away.

Library prep was done by the immunoSEQ multiplex PCR assay. The hsTCRB Kit was used according to the manufacturer's protocol to amplify rearranged TCR beta chain sequences. TCRB libraries were sequenced on an Illumina MiSeq. On the authors' methods: The proprietary platform of the kit vendor was used for demultiplexing, trimming and gene mapping. TCRdb's version of the immuneACCESS table is confined to in-frame rearrangements and falls short of the full clone set. An unresolved V gene accounts for under half of the shortfall where checked; the remainder is of unknown origin. V, J and clone size are those of that table, while D and trimming were read from the DNA. Recorded for this sample are tens of thousands of clones; around 85% of them occurred a single time. The ten largest clones represent over 0.7% of the sample.

The V gene is TRBV10-3 and the J gene is TRBJ1-1, with TRBD1 matching 8 junction bases. The TCR comes from a woman in her fifties or sixties with glioma. This specimen consisted of PBMCs, obtained from a glioma patient whose treatment included an IDH1 peptide vaccine. This receptor carries the CDR3 CAIRGQGGYTEAFF. The sequenced DNA is TGTGCCATCAGAGGACAGGGTGGTTACACTGAAGCTTTCTTT.